Sequencing of this TCR beta chain was carried out in a study of T cells in Graves' hyperthyroidism and ophthalmopathy. This clonotype was counted ten times or more. The V gene lost 3 bases and the J gene lost 5 bases, with 14 bases spanning the gap. The CDR3 has 15 residues. Germline lookup yields CDR1 LGHDT and CDR2 YNNKEL (reference sequence). Using RNA transcripts as the source, TCR beta CDR3 regions were amplified. TCR CDR3 regions were first amplified by RT-PCR with HTBI primers. TCRdb passed the multiplex PCR reads through MiXCR, listing each CDR3 protein once. The data show 250,000 to 300,000 distinct CDR3 sequences, with roughly 15% seen just once and 13% held by the top ten.

This receptor was obtained from a woman in her thirties or forties with Graves' hyperthyroidism that later progressed to Graves' ophthalmopathy. The material sequenced was blood. This chain uses TRBV3-1 with TRBJ2-1; tentatively, D is TRBD1 (5 bases). CDR3 in amino acids: CASSQGLQRHNEQFF. In nucleotides, the CDR3 is TGTGCCAGCAGCCAGGGGCTCCAACGACACAATGAGCAGTTCTTC.